This T cell receptor (beta chain) comes out of a study of T cells in Graves' hyperthyroidism and ophthalmopathy. RNA transcripts provided the source from which TCR beta CDR3 regions were amplified. HTBI primers were used for first-round RT-PCR of the TCR CDR3. TCRdb re-analysed the multiplex PCR reads in MiXCR, keeping a single row per CDR3 protein. The table lists roughly 720,000 distinct CDR3 sequences, 17% of them singletons. This clonotype showed up many times. Among the patients, aged 18 to 65, hyperthyroidism was newly diagnosed and had lasted under 2 months. The CDR3 has 14 residues. CDR1 and CDR2 (germline): DFQATT, SNEGSKA (reference sequence).

What was sequenced was blood. This sequence was found in a man aged 50-59 years with Graves' hyperthyroidism. V and J are TRBV20-1 and TRBJ2-3; TRBD1 might be the D (6 bases). This chain's CDR3 is CSSLQGQNTDTQYF. CDR3 coding DNA: TGCAGCTCCCTACAGGGACAAAACACAGATACGCAGTATTTT.